One and the same sample provided the 26 T cell receptor beta chains below, sequenced in a study of T and B cells in COVID-19 patients. Each TRB amplification used roughly 240-550 ng of genomic DNA from blood. Multiplex PCR with BIOMED2 TRB-A/B primer pools amplified TRB rearrangements. TCRdb redid the calling of the multiplex PCR reads with MiXCR, one entry per CDR3 protein. The sample gives roughly 15,000 distinct CDR3 sequences, more than 25% of which show up once; roughly 7% is in the top ten. The sequenced sample was blood. The receptor source for this set is a human donor who had recovered from COVID-19.

This clonotype was found a few times. The J gene is TRBJ1-5, the V gene TRBV12-3 or TRBV12-4; 10 positions match TRBD1. The CDR3 covers 15 residues. The trim removed 1 base at V and 5 bases at J, leaving 2 bases unmatched. This CDR3 is CASSLGTGGYQPQHF. The CDR3 coding sequence is TGTGCCAGCAGTTTAGGGACAGGGGGTTATCAGCCCCAGCATTTT.

Only a few counts were recorded for this clonotype. The chain carries TRBV6-2 or TRBV6-3 and TRBJ2-7, with D hard to call. V lost 0 bases, J lost 2 bases, and 5 bases lay in between. Germline-derived CDR1 and CDR2 are MNHEY and SVGEGT. The CDR3 loop spans 13 amino acids. This chain's CDR3 is CASSYSSTYEQYF. The CDR3 DNA reads as TGTGCCAGCAGTTACTCGAGCACCTACGAGCAGTACTTC.

In its sample, this clonotype is medium-sized. V and J are TRBV27 and TRBJ2-7; D not resolved. Germline V CDR1 and CDR2: MNHEY, SMNVEV (reference sequence). V gave up 8 bases and J gave up 4 bases, with 15 bases separating them. This CDR3 spans 13 amino acids. CDR3 loop: CASGKTLGYEQYF. Here the CDR3 DNA reads TGTGCCAGCGGCAAGACCCTGGGATACGAGCAGTACTTC.

This clonotype is categorized as medium-sized. V is TRBV19 and J is TRBJ2-2; D unresolved. V lost 2 bases, J lost 7 bases, and 5 bases lay in between. Per the germline V gene, CDR1 is LNHDA and CDR2 is SQIVND (reference sequence). The CDR3 consists of 12 residues. This CDR3 reads CASSILFGELFF. Here the CDR3 DNA reads TGTGCCAGTAGTATACTGTTCGGGGAGCTGTTTTTT. The full variable domain, completed using reference TRBV19 and TRBJ2-2, is DGGITQSPKYLFRKEGQNVTLSCEQNLNHDAMYWYRQDPGQGLRLIYYSQIVNDFQKGDIAEGYSVSREKKESFPLTVTSAQKNPTAFYLCASSILFGELFFGEGSRLTVL.

J is TRBJ2-1 and V is TRBV4-3; 7 bases are a match to TRBD2. The CDR3 is 16 residues long. CDR1 is LGHNA, CDR2 YSLEER, per germline. V shed 0 bases and J 6 bases; nucleotides not matched to a gene: 8. The CDR3 here is CASSQDTRQRGNEQFF. The CDR3 region has the DNA TGCGCCAGCAGCCAAGATACGCGTCAGCGGGGCAATGAGCAGTTCTTC.

The chain recombines TRBV12-3 or TRBV12-4 with TRBJ2-3; the match to TRBD2 covers 8 bases. The CDR3 contains 15 residues. V trimming: 3 bases; J trimming: 2 bases; junction bases outside the gene matches: 4. The DNA for the CDR3 is TGTGCCAGCAGTTTGGCGGGGGGCCCCACAGATACGCAGTATTTT. Translating it yields CASSLAGGPTDTQYF.

This clonotype has at least ten counts. The chain is built from TRBV6-2 or TRBV6-3 and TRBJ2-7; D assignment may be TRBD1 or TRBD2 (5 bases each). This CDR3 has 15 residues. V was pared by 5 bases and J by 0 bases, with 14 bases between. Germline assignment: CDR1 MNHEY and CDR2 SVGEGT. CDR3 protein: CASSMGDGSSYEQYF. Written as DNA, the CDR3 is TGTGCCAGCAGTATGGGGGACGGCAGCTCCTACGAGCAGTACTTC.

This clonotype was counted many times. The chain recombines TRBV12-3 or TRBV12-4 with TRBJ2-7; possibly TRBD2 for D (6 bases). The V and J ends lost 6 bases and 2 bases respectively, with 11 bases between them. This CDR3 region has 13 residues. The CDR3 bases are TGTGCCAGCAGGGGGACTGGGACCTACGAGCAGTACTTC. It is translated as CASRGTGTYEQYF.

The CDR3 DNA reads as TGCGCCAGCAGCTTGGACGGGACTACTTATCAGCCCCAGCATTTT. Protein sequence: CASSLDGTTYQPQHF. The chain uses TRBV5-1 and TRBJ1-5; the D gene is possibly TRBD1 (5 bases). V lost 0 bases, J lost 5 bases, and 12 bases lay in between. This CDR3 contains 15 residues. Germline V gene sequence: CDR1 SGHRS, CDR2 YFSETQ.

This clonotype was picked up a small number of times. The rearrangement uses TRBV10-3 and TRBJ2-3; 8 bases fit TRBD1. The CDR3 spans 14 residues. Per the germline V gene, CDR1 is ENHRY and CDR2 is SYGVKD. V was pared by 3 bases and J by 5 bases, with 4 bases of the junction left unmatched. The CDR3 protein is CAISDRGRGDTQYF. The CDR3 coding sequence is TGTGCCATCAGTGACAGGGGGCGCGGAGATACGCAGTATTTT.

This sequence joins TRBV6-2 or TRBV6-3 and TRBJ1-1; no firm D call. CDR3 size: 13 residues. V lost 5 bases to trimming and J lost 2 bases, with 9 bases between them. Germline CDR1 MNHEY, CDR2 SVGEGT. The CDR3 DNA reads TGTGCCAGCAGTCTGACCCTTAACACTGAAGCTTTCTTT. Translation gives CASSLTLNTEAFF.

The chain carries TRBV27 and TRBJ1-6; D is perhaps TRBD1 (5 bases). This CDR3 has 20 residues. Germline V lookup: CDR1 MNHEY, CDR2 SMNVEV (reference sequence). V was trimmed by 1 base and J by 4 bases, leaving 23 bases between them. The CDR3 DNA sequence: TGTGCCAGCAGTTTATATTCGAAGGGGACTTCGGAAATTTATAATTCACCCCTCCACTTT. Its translation: CASSLYSKGTSEIYNSPLHF.

This clonotype appeared many times. The chain is built from TRBV15 and TRBJ1-5; D remains unclear. Trimming pared 3 bases from V and 4 bases from J, leaving 7 bases between. The CDR3 sequence is 13 residues long. Germline V gene sequence: CDR1 LNHNV, CDR2 YYDKDF (reference sequence). The CDR3 DNA sequence: TGTGCCACCAGCAGTACGGCAAATCAGCCCCAGCATTTT. Its protein is CATSSTANQPQHF.

As regards this clonotype: It may be a read error: a sequence one base away is much more abundant. The chain is built from TRBV6-2 or TRBV6-3 and TRBJ2-5; D remains unclear. The CDR3 is 12 amino acids. Germline V gene lookup returns CDR1 MNHEY and CDR2 SVGEGT. CDR3 in DNA: TGTGTCAGCAGTTACTTGCAAGAGACCCAGTACTTC. Protein: CVSSYLQETQYF.

The table lists this clonotype with a few counts. V gene TRBV6-5 combines with J gene TRBJ1-4, with D possibly TRBD1 on 6 matching bases. Germline V gene sequence: CDR1 MNHEY, CDR2 SVGAGI. V dropped 7 bases and J dropped 1 base, with 16 bases sitting between them. The CDR3 runs to 16 residues. DNA of the CDR3: TGTGCCAGCACCTTAGGGCGGGGGCGAACTAATGAAAAACTGTTTTTT. This encodes CASTLGRGRTNEKLFF.

In its sample, this clonotype ranks as medium-sized. The chain couples TRBV15 to TRBJ2-7; D unclear. Per the germline V gene, CDR1 is LNHNV and CDR2 is YYDKDF (reference sequence). Trimming removed 7 bases from V and 2 bases from J, with 15 bases in between. CDR3 size: 14 residues. The CDR3 spells CATMKTGLPYEQYF. As DNA, the CDR3 is TGTGCCACCATGAAGACTGGGTTACCCTACGAGCAGTACTTC.

The V gene is TRBV19, the J gene TRBJ1-3; no definite D call. CDR3 length: 16 amino acids. Trimming left V 3 bases short and J 0 bases short, with 12 bases between. Germline values: CDR1 LNHDA, CDR2 SQIVND (reference sequence). The CDR3 DNA reads TGTGCCAGTAGTATCCCGGAGACAATCTCTGGAAACACCATATATTTT. Amino acid sequence: CASSIPETISGNTIYF.

The table lists this clonotype with a few counts. The chain carries TRBV5-5 and TRBJ2-1; D tentatively reads TRBD1 or TRBD2 (5 bases each). Trimming removed 6 bases from V and 3 bases from J, with 19 bases in between. Looked up from germline, CDR1 is SGHKS and CDR2 is YYEKEE (reference sequence). This CDR3 comprises 16 residues. CDR3 DNA: TGTGCCAGCACCTACGAGAGGGGCACCCTCTACAATGAGCAGTTCTTC. Translating it yields CASTYERGTLYNEQFF.

Many counts were recorded for this clonotype. This sequence joins TRBV6-1 and TRBJ2-3; TRBD1 is a possible D gene (6 bases). With 4 bases removed from V and 5 bases from J, the gap between germline ends came to 25 bases. The CDR3 runs to 18 residues. Germline lookup yields CDR1 MNHNS and CDR2 SASEGT. The chain's CDR3 is CASSARTGFPSFGDTQYF. In nucleotides, the CDR3 is TGTGCCAGCAGTGCCAGAACAGGGTTCCCATCATTTGGAGATACGCAGTATTTT.

The V gene is TRBV18, the J gene TRBJ1-3; 9 bases agree with TRBD1. The ends lost 2 bases at V and 0 bases at J; junction bases unmatched: 8. This CDR3 comprises 18 residues. Germline V lookup: CDR1 KGHSH, CDR2 LQKENI. This CDR3 is CASSPSRDRVLSGNTIYF. The CDR3 DNA sequence: TGTGCCAGCTCACCATCACGGGACAGGGTTCTCTCTGGAAACACCATATATTTT.

The gene calls are TRBV27 and TRBJ1-2; no clear D. Trimming removed 6 bases from V and 8 bases from J, with 13 bases in between. Looked up from germline, CDR1 is MNHEY and CDR2 is SMNVEV (reference sequence). CDR3 length: 12 residues. CDR3 residues: CASRQSASGYTF. CDR3 DNA sequence: TGTGCCAGCAGACAATCTGCATCGGGCTACACCTTC.

This clonotype is deemed medium-sized (0.01 to 0.1%). The J gene is TRBJ2-7, the V gene TRBV6-5, with 9 bases aligning to TRBD2. CDR1 and CDR2 from the germline V gene are MNHEY and SVGAGI. The CDR3 has 16 residues. The trim removed 5 bases at V and 2 bases at J, leaving 10 bases unmatched. The CDR3 nucleotides read TGTGCCAGCAGTAGCTACCCGACTAGCGGTCCCTACGAGCAGTACTTC. This gives the protein CASSSYPTSGPYEQYF.

This clonotype was recorded many times. The CDR3 DNA sequence: TGTGCCAGCAGTTCCGGGAGGGCCCTCTACGAGCAGTACTTC. This gives the protein CASSSGRALYEQYF. V gene TRBV27 combines with J gene TRBJ2-7; the match to TRBD2 covers 8 bases. This CDR3 contains 14 residues. V lost 4 bases, J lost 3 bases, and 5 bases stayed unmatched. Looked up from germline, CDR1 is MNHEY and CDR2 is SMNVEV (reference sequence).

In its sample, this clonotype ranks as medium-sized (0.01 to 0.1%). The gene calls are TRBV19 and TRBJ2-3, with a possible D match to TRBD2 (6 bases). This CDR3 region has 14 residues. The V gene lost 6 bases and the J gene lost 4 bases, with 14 bases spanning the gap. In germline, CDR1 is LNHDA, CDR2 SQIVND (reference sequence). Written as DNA, the CDR3 is TGTGCCAGTAGGAGGGTAGGCGGGGCAGATACGCAGTATTTT. Translated: CASRRVGGADTQYF. The full variable domain, in which reference TRBV19 and TRBJ2-3 provide the parts outside the CDR3, is DGGITQSPKYLFRKEGQNVTLSCEQNLNHDAMYWYRQDPGQGLRLIYYSQIVNDFQKGDIAEGYSVSREKKESFPLTVTSAQKNPTAFYLCASRRVGGADTQYFGPGTRLTVL.

The J gene is TRBJ2-5, the V gene TRBV15, with TRBD1 matching 12 bases. This CDR3 region has 15 residues. The V and J ends lost 3 bases and 5 bases, in that order; junction bases with no gene match: 4. CDR1 LNHNV and CDR2 YYDKDF come from the germline V gene (reference sequence). The CDR3 region is CATSSGGQGAETQYF. The CDR3 coding sequence is TGTGCCACCAGCAGCGGGGGACAGGGGGCCGAGACCCAGTACTTC.

This clonotype occurred a few times. The chain uses TRBV30 and TRBJ1-5, with a possible D match to TRBD1 (5 bases). The length of the CDR3 is 15 residues. Deletions cut 2 bases from V and 6 bases from J, with 17 bases between. Germline assignment: CDR1 GTSNPN and CDR2 SVGIG (reference sequence). This CDR3 is CAWSFGGGLGQPQHF. CDR3 nucleotide sequence: TGTGCCTGGAGTTTCGGGGGAGGGCTCGGTCAGCCCCAGCATTTT.